The 20 T cell receptor beta chains presented below share a single source sample, sequenced in a study of spatial heterogeneity in lung cancer. Via MiXCR, TCRdb re-called the 5' RACE reads, giving one row per CDR3 protein. The table includes some 10,000 distinct CDR3 sequences, 5% detected once. Study conclusions and caveats: Expanded alpha and beta TCR counts within tumors tracked tumor mutation counts.

These receptors have no known antigen. Documented time point: sample taken at primary tumor resection. The specimen comprised lung tumor tissue, sampled at surgery. These receptors came from a female donor with early-stage non-small cell lung cancer.

This clonotype was seen repeatedly, ten times or more. The chain uses TRBV15 and TRBJ2-3; 8 bases match TRBD2. This CDR3 region has 14 residues. Looked up from germline, CDR1 is LNHNV and CDR2 is YYDKDF (reference sequence). V was clipped by 4 bases and J by 6 bases; unmatched bases: 6. The CDR3 region has the DNA TGTGCCACCAGCACTGGGACTAGTGGGGATACGCAGTATTTT. Amino acids: CATSTGTSGDTQYF.

This clonotype is medium-sized (0.01 to 0.1%). The CDR3 nucleotides are TGTGCCAGCAGCCACTACAGAGCGGGAGGCGGGAATGAGCAGTTCTTC. Its translation: CASSHYRAGGGNEQFF. The chain uses TRBV14 and TRBJ2-1; 9 bases line up with TRBD2. Germline V gene lookup returns CDR1 SGHDN and CDR2 FVKESK. V lost 3 bases, J lost 7 bases, and 10 bases stayed unmatched. CDR3 length: 16 residues.

About this clonotype itself: This may be a read error: a much more frequent sequence differs by one nucleotide. The rearrangement joins TRBV18 to TRBJ2-7, with D unresolved. The CDR3 spans 12 residues. Germline V CDR1 and CDR2: KGHSH, LQKENI. V was trimmed by 2 bases and J by 5 bases, leaving 7 bases between them. In DNA, the CDR3 is TGTGCCAGCTCACCAGGAGCCGACGAGCAGTACTTC. Protein product: CASSPGADEQYF.

In its sample, this clonotype ranks as medium-sized. The chain uses TRBV29-1 and TRBJ1-1; tentatively, D is TRBD1 (5 bases). Between the trimmed V and J ends, which lost 5 bases and 4 bases, there was a span of 14 bases. The length of the CDR3 is 13 residues. From germline, CDR1 is SQVTM and CDR2 ANQGSEA. CDR3 DNA sequence: TGCAGCGTTACCAGGGCCCTCCGCACTGAAGCTTTCTTT. Protein product: CSVTRALRTEAFF. Full variable domain (missing parts from reference TRBV29-1 and TRBJ1-1): SAVISQKPSRDICQRGTSLTIQCQVDSQVTMMFWYRQQPGQSLTLIATANQGSEATYESGFVIDKFPISRPNLTFSTLTVSNMSPEDSSIYLCSVTRALRTEAFFGQGTRLTVV.

This clonotype is labeled medium-sized. The rearrangement uses TRBV2 and TRBJ2-1; 7 positions agree with TRBD1. Looked up from germline, CDR1 is SNHLY and CDR2 is FYNNEI. The V and J ends lost 8 bases and 0 bases, in that order; junction bases with no gene match: 13. The CDR3 covers 17 residues. This chain's CDR3 is CASPGQSSPSSYNEQFF. As DNA, the CDR3 is TGTGCCAGCCCGGGACAGTCTAGTCCGAGCTCCTACAATGAGCAGTTCTTC.

This clonotype was counted ten times or more. The chain links TRBV3-1 to TRBJ2-1, with D possibly matching TRBD1 (6 bases). The germline V gene has CDR1 LGHDT and CDR2 YNNKEL (reference sequence). Trimming cost V 4 bases and J 7 bases, with 11 bases left between them. The CDR3 totals 13 residues. This CDR3 is CASSPDRMNEQFF. DNA for the CDR3: TGTGCCAGCAGCCCAGACAGGATGAATGAGCAGTTCTTC.

This clonotype was detected ten times or more. This chain connects TRBV20-1 to TRBJ2-1; TRBD2 matches 9 bases. From germline, CDR1 is DFQATT and CDR2 SNEGSKA (reference sequence). With 6 bases clipped from V and 5 bases from J, the junction kept 14 bases outside the gene matches. CDR3 length: 16 amino acids. Written as DNA, the CDR3 is TGCAGTGCAATGGGCAGGGGCGGGAGGGTCGACAATGAGCAGTTCTTC. Protein product: CSAMGRGGRVDNEQFF.

This clonotype is medium-sized by share. The chain has TRBV6-5 and TRBJ1-3; unclear D gene. Between the trimmed V and J ends, which lost 2 bases and 0 bases, there was a span of 14 bases. Germline CDR1 reads MNHEY; CDR2 reads SVGAGI. The CDR3 runs to 17 residues. The CDR3: CASSYSISGVSGNTIYF. For the CDR3, the DNA is TGTGCCAGCAGTTACAGCATATCGGGAGTCTCTGGAAACACCATATATTTT.

This clonotype is judged medium-sized. The V and J genes are TRBV20-1 and TRBJ2-3; D remains ambiguous. Germline CDR1 and CDR2: DFQATT and SNEGSKA (reference sequence). This CDR3 spans 11 amino acids. V was trimmed by 5 bases and J by 2 bases, leaving 5 bases between them. The CDR3 sequence is CSARLTDTQYF. The CDR3, as DNA: TGCAGTGCTCGACTCACAGATACGCAGTATTTT.

In its sample, this clonotype ranks as medium-sized (0.01 to 0.1%). This chain connects TRBV5-5 to TRBJ2-2; tentatively, D is TRBD1 or TRBD2 (5 bases each). This CDR3 spans 14 amino acids. Germline V lookup: CDR1 SGHKS, CDR2 YYEKEE (reference sequence). The V end was cut by 5 bases, the J end by 5 bases, with 13 bases between. The CDR3 is CASRSWGKTGELFF. The CDR3 bases are TGTGCCAGCAGATCGTGGGGGAAGACCGGGGAGCTGTTTTTT.

This clonotype was counted ten times or more. The chain has TRBV12-3 or TRBV12-4 and TRBJ1-5; 10 nucleotides match TRBD1. Trimming took 5 bases from V and 7 from J; bases not matched to a gene: 5. The CDR3 consists of 14 residues. In nucleotides, the CDR3 is TGTGCCAGCAGTCGGACAGGGGGTAGCCAGCCCCAGCATTTT. This gives the protein CASSRTGGSQPQHF.

This clonotype was counted only a few times. The genes are TRBV4-1 and TRBJ2-3, with 8 bases aligning to TRBD2. V lost 0 bases and J lost 6; bases outside the gene matches: 8. CDR1 is MGHRA, CDR2 YSYEKL, per germline. This CDR3 has 16 residues. This CDR3 is CASSQDPSGSTDTQYF. In DNA form, the CDR3 reads TGCGCCAGCAGCCAAGACCCTAGCGGGTCTACGGATACGCAGTATTTT.

The V and J genes are TRBV11-2 and TRBJ2-5, with 12 bases identical to TRBD1. The germline CDR1 and CDR2 sequences are SGHAT and FQNNGV. J lost 5 bases, V lost 6 bases, and 7 bases had no gene match. CDR3 size: 15 residues. The CDR3: CASSRDRGRWETQYF. As DNA, the CDR3 is TGTGCCAGCAGTCGGGACAGGGGGCGCTGGGAGACCCAGTACTTC.

In its sample, this clonotype was seen many times. The chain links TRBV5-1 to TRBJ2-1; 10 bases line up with TRBD2. Germline assignment: CDR1 SGHRS and CDR2 YFSETQ. This CDR3 has 14 residues. V was pared by 6 bases and J by 4 bases, with 4 bases of the junction left unmatched. CDR3 amino acids: CASTGTSVYNEQFF. The CDR3 DNA is TGCGCCAGCACCGGGACTAGCGTGTACAATGAGCAGTTCTTC.

This clonotype was observed at least ten times. Here the CDR3 reads CAWSWPNNYGYTF. The CDR3 DNA reads as TGTGCCTGGAGTTGGCCCAATAACTATGGCTACACCTTC. The J gene is TRBJ1-2, the V gene TRBV30; D remains unclear. V gave up 2 bases and J gave up 1 base, with 8 bases separating them. CDR1 and CDR2 (germline): GTSNPN, SVGIG (reference sequence). The CDR3 runs 13 residues.

This clonotype is medium-sized within its sample. The chain uses TRBV2 and TRBJ1-5; D unclear. Looked up from germline, CDR1 is SNHLY and CDR2 is FYNNEI. V lost 3 bases and J 11 bases, leaving 8 bases between the germline ends. This CDR3 contains 11 residues. CDR3 sequence reads: CASSERVAQHF. The CDR3 DNA reads as TGTGCCAGCAGTGAGAGGGTGGCCCAGCATTTT.

This clonotype was counted at least ten times. The J gene is TRBJ2-7, the V gene TRBV28, with D unresolved. Germline CDR1 MDHEN, CDR2 SYDVKM. The CDR3 consists of 13 residues. The V end lost 6 bases, the J end lost 2 bases, and 11 bases lay between the germline ends. The CDR3 DNA sequence: TGTGCCAGCAGATCCGACGGACCCTACGAGCAGTACTTC. This translates into CASRSDGPYEQYF.

By proportion, this clonotype is large. V and J are TRBV5-1 and TRBJ2-5, with D possibly being TRBD1 (5 bases). This CDR3 contains 14 residues. The germline CDR1 and CDR2 sequences are SGHRS and YFSETQ. With 5 bases removed from V and 0 bases from J, the gap between germline ends came to 11 bases. CDR3 loop: CASRYDSDQETQYF. The CDR3 bases are TGCGCCAGCAGATACGACAGTGACCAAGAGACCCAGTACTTC. The whole variable domain, remainder taken from reference TRBV5-1 and TRBJ2-5, is KAGVTQTPRYLIKTRGQQVTLSCSPISGHRSVSWYQQTPGQGLQFLFEYFSETQRNKGNFPGRFSGRQFSNSRSEMNVSTLELGDSALYLCASRYDSDQETQYFGPGTRLLVL.

The sample holds many counts of this clonotype. The J gene is TRBJ1-6, the V gene TRBV12-3 or TRBV12-4; D is ambiguous. V was cut by 1 base and J by 11 bases, with 6 bases left in between. The CDR3 has 12 amino acids. The CDR3 nucleotides are TGTGCCAGCAGTTTAGGGGTTCCACCCCTCCACTTT. It is translated as CASSLGVPPLHF.

This clonotype was counted many times. The V gene is TRBV5-1, the J gene TRBJ1-2; 7 bases are a match to TRBD1. The CDR3 length is 14 residues. From germline, CDR1 is SGHRS and CDR2 YFSETQ. With V trimmed by 4 bases and J by 4 bases, 7 bases remained unmatched. The CDR3 spells CASSTGTVAYGYTF. As DNA, the CDR3 is TGCGCCAGCAGCACCGGGACAGTTGCCTATGGCTACACCTTC.